This TCR beta chain was recovered during a study of tumor T cells in aggressive B-cell lymphoma. The germline V gene encodes CDR1 SEHNR and CDR2 FQNEAQ (reference sequence). This CDR3 comprises 15 residues. The table came from immunoSEQ multiplex PCR; TCRdb's copy has only in-frame clones and leaves some out. Here the sample spans thousands of clones, roughly 90% being singletons. In this sample, this clone turned up once. The junction does not match germline at one end; this may be a read error. Sequenced material: tumor tissue. The rearrangement links TRBV7-9 to TRBJ2-5; D is unresolved. The better agreement between TRBJ2-7 and the DNA end casts doubt on the J call. The receptor's source is an adult with diffuse large B cell lymphoma. The CDR3 spells CASSPFRLSSDEQYF. Here the CDR3 DNA reads TGTGCCAGCAGCCCTTTCCGACTGTCCTCCGACGAGCAGTACTTC.